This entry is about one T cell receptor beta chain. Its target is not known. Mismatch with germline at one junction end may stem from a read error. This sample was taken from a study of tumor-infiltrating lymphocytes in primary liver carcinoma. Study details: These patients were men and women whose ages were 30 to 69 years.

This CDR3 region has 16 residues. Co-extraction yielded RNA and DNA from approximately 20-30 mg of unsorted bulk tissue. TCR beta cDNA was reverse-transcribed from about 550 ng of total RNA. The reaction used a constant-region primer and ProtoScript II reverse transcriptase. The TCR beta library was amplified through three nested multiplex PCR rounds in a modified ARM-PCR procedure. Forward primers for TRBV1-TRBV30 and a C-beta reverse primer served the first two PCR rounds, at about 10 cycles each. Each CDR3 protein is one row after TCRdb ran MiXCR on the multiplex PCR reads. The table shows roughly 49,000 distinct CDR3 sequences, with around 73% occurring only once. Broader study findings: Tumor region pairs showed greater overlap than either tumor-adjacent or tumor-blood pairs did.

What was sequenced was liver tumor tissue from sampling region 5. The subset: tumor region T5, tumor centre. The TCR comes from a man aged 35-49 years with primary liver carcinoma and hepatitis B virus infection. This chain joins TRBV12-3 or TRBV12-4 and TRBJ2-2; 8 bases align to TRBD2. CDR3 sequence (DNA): TGTACCAGCATTGGCCGCGTAGCGGGATATACCGGGGAGCTGTTTTTT. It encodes CTSIGRVAGYTGELFF.